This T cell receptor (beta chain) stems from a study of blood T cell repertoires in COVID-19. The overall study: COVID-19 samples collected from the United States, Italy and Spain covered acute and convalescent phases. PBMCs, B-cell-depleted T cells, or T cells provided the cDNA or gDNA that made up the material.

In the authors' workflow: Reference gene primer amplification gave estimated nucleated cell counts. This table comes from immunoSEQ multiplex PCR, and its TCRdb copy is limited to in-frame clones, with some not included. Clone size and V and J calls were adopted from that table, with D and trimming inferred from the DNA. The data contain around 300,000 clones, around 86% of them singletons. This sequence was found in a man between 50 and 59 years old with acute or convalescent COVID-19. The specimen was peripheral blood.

CDR3 residues: CASSATGDQPQHF. The CDR3 DNA reads TGTGCCAGTAGTGCGACAGGGGATCAGCCCCAGCATTTT. The chain joins TRBV19 to TRBJ1-5; 8 positions match TRBD1. Germline V gene lookup returns CDR1 LNHDA and CDR2 SQIVND (reference sequence). The CDR3 contains 13 residues. The trim removed 5 bases at V and 5 bases at J, leaving 2 bases unmatched.